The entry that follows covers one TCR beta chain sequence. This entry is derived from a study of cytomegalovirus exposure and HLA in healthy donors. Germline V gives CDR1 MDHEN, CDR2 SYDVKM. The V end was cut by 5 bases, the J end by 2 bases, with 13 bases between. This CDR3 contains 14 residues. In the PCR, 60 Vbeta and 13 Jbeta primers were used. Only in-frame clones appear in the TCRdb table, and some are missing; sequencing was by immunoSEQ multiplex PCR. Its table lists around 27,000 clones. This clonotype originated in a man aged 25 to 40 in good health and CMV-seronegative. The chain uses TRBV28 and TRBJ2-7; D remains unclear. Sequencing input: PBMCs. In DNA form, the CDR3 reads TGTGCCAGCAGTCGCCTGTGGGCAGCCTACGAGCAGTACTTC. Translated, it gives CASSRLWAAYEQYF.